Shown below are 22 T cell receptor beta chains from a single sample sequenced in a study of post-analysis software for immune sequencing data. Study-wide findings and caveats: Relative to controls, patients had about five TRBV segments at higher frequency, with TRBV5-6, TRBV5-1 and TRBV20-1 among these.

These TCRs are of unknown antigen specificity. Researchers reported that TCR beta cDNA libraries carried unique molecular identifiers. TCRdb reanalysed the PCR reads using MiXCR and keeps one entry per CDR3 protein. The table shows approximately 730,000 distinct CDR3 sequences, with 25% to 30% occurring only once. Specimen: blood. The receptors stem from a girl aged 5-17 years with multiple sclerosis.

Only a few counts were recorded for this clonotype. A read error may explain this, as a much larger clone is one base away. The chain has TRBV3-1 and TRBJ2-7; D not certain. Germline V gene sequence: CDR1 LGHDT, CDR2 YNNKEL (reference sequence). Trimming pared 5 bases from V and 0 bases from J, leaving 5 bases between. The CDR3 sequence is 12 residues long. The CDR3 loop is CASSALSYEQYF. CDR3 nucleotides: TGTGCCAGCAGCGCCCTCTCCTACGAGCAGTACTTC.

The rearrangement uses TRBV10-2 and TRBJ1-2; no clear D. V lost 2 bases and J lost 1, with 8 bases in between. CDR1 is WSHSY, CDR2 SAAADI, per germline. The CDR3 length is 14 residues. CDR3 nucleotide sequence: TGCGCCAGCAGTGAGAACCCACGTAACTATGGCTACACCTTC. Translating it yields CASSENPRNYGYTF.

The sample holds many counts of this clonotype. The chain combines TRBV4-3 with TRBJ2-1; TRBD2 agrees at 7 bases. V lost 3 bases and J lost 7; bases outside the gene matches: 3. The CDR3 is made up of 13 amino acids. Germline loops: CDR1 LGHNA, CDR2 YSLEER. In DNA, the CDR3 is TGCGCCAGCAGCCAGGGACTAAGAAATGAGCAGTTCTTC. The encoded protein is CASSQGLRNEQFF.

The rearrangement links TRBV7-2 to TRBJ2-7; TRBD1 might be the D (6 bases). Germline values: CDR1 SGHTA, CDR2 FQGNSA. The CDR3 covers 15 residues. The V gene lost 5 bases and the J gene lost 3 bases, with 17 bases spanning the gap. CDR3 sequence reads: CASSQQGRNYYEQYF. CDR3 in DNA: TGTGCCAGCAGCCAGCAGGGGCGGAATTACTACGAGCAGTACTTC. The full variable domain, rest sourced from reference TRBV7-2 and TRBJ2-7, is GAGVSQSPSNKVTEKGKDVELRCDPISGHTALYWYRQSLGQGLEFLIYFQGNSAPDKSGLPSDRFSAERTGGSVSTLTIQRTQQEDSAVYLCASSQQGRNYYEQYFGPGTRLTVT.

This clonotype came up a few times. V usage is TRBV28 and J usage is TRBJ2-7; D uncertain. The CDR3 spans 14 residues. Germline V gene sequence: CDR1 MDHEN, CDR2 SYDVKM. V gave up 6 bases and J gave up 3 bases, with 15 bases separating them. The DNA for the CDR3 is TGTGCCAGCAGGCCCCCCGGGCCGGGCTACGAGCAGTACTTC. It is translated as CASRPPGPGYEQYF.

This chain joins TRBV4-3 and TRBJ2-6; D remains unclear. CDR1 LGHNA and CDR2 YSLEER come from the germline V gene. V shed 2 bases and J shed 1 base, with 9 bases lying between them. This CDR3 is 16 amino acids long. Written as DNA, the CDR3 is TGCGCCAGCAGCCAACAAAGGGTATCTGGGGCCAACGTCCTGACTTTC. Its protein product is CASSQQRVSGANVLTF.

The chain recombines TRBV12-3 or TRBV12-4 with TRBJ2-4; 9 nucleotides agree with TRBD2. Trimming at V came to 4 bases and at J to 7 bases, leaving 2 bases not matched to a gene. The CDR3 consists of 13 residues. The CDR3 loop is CASSYSGGNIQYF. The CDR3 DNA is TGTGCCAGCAGTTACAGCGGGGGGAACATTCAGTACTTC.

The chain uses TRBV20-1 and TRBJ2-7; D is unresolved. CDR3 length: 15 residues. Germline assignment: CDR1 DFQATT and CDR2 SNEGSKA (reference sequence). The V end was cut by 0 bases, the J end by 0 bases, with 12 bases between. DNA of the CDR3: TGCAGTGCTAGAGATCTACGGCAGATCTCCTACGAGCAGTACTTC. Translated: CSARDLRQISYEQYF.

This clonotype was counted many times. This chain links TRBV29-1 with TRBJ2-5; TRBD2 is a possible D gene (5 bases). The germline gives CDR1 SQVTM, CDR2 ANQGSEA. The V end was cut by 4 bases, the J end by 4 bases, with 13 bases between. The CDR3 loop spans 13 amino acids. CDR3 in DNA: TGCAGCGTTGCTAAGGACGGAGGAGAGACCCAGTACTTC. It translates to CSVAKDGGETQYF.

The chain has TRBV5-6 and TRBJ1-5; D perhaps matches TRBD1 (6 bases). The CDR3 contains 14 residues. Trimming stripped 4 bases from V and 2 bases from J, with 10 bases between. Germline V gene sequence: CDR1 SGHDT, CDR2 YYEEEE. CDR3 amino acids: CASSPGARNQPQHF. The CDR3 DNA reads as TGTGCCAGCAGCCCAGGGGCCCGCAATCAGCCCCAGCATTTT.

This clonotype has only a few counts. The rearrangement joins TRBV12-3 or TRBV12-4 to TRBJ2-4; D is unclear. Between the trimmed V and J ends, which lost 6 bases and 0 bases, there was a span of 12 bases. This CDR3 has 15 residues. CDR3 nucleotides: TGTGCCAGCAGAGACCGAGACTTAGCCAAAAACATTCAGTACTTC. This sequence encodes CASRDRDLAKNIQYF.

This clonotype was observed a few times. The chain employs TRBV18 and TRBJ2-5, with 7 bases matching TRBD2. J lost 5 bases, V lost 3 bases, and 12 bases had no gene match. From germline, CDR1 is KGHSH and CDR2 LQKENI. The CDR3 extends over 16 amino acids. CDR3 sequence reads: CASSPSSAGSRETQYF. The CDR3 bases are TGTGCCAGCTCACCCTCCTCAGCGGGGTCCCGGGAGACCCAGTACTTC.

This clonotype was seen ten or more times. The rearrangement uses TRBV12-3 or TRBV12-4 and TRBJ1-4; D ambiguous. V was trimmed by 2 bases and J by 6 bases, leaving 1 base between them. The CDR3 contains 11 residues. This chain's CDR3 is CASSLYEKLFF. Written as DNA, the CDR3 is TGTGCCAGCAGTTTATATGAAAAACTGTTTTTT.

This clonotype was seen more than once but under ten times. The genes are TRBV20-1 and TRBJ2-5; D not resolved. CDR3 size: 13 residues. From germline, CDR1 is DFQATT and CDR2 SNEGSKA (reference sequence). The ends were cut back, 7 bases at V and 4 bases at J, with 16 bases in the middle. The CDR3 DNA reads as TGCAGTGGGACCCGGTTTAGCAGAGAGACCCAGTACTTC. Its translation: CSGTRFSRETQYF.

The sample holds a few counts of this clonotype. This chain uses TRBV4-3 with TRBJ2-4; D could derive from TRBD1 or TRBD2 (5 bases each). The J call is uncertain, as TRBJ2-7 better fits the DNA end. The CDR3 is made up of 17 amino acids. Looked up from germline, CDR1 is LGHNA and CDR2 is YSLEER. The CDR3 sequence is CASSRFGGGASKSEQYF. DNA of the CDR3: TGCGCCAGCAGCCGGTTTGGGGGTGGGGCCAGTAAGAGCGAGCAGTACTTC.

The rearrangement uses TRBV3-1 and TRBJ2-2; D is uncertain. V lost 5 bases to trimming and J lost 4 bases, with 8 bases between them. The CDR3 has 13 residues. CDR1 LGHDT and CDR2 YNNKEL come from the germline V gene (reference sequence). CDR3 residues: CASSYMITGELFF. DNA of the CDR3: TGTGCCAGCAGCTATATGATCACCGGGGAGCTGTTTTTT. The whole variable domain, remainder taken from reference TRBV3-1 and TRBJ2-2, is DTAVSQTPKYLVTQMGNDKSIKCEQNLGHDTMYWYKQDSKKFLKIMFSYNNKELIINETVPNRFSPKSPDKAHLNLHINSLELGDSAVYFCASSYMITGELFFGEGSRLTVL.

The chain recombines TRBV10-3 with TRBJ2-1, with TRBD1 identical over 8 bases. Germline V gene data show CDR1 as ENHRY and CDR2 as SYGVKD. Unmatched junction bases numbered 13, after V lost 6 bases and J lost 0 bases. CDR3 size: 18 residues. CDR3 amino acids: CAIRPGQGSGTSYNEQFF. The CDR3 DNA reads TGTGCCATCAGACCTGGACAGGGATCCGGGACCTCCTACAATGAGCAGTTCTTC.

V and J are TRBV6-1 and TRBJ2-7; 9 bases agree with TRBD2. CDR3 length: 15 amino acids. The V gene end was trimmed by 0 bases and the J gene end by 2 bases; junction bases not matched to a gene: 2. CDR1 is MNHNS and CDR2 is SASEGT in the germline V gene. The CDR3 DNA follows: TGTGCCAGCAGTGAAGCAGCGGGAGGCACCTACGAGCAGTACTTC. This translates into CASSEAAGGTYEQYF.

CDR3 coding DNA: TGTGCCAGTACCAAACCGGGGTGGTATGGCTACACCTTC. The encoded protein is CASTKPGWYGYTF. The chain joins TRBV19 to TRBJ1-2; D is uncertain. CDR1 and CDR2 (germline): LNHDA, SQIVND (reference sequence). This CDR3 is 13 amino acids long. Trimming stripped 7 bases from V and 5 bases from J, with 14 bases between.

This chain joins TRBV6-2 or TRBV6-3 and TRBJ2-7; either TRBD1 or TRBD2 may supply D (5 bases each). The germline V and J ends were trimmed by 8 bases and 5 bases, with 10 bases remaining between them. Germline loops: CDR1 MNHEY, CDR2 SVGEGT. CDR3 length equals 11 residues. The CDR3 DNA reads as TGTGCCAGCGTGAGGGGCGACGAGCAGTACTTC. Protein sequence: CASVRGDEQYF.

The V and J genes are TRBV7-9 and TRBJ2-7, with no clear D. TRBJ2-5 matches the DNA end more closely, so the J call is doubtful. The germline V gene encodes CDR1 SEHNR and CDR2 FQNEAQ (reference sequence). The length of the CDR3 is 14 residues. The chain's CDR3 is CASSERATRETQYF. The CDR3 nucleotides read TGTGCCAGCAGCGAGAGAGCTACAAGGGAGACCCAGTACTTC.

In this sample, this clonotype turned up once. The CDR3 is CATSPTVSHRDTQYF. CDR3 in DNA: TGTGCCACCAGCCCGACTGTCAGCCACCGGGATACGCAGTATTTT. V and J are TRBV15 and TRBJ2-3, with unresolved D. Germline loops: CDR1 LNHNV, CDR2 YYDKDF (reference sequence). The CDR3 is 15 amino acids. Trimming removed 5 bases at V and 6 bases at J, with 18 bases between.